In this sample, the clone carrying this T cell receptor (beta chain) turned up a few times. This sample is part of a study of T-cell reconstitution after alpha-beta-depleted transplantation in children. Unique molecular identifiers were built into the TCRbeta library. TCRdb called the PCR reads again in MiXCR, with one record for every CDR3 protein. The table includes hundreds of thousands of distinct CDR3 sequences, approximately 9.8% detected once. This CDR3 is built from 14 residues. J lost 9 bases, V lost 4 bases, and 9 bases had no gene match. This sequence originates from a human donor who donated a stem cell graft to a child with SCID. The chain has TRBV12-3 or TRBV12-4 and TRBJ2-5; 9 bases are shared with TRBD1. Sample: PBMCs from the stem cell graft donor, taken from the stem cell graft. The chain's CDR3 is CASSYRDRDVAQYF. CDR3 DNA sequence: TGTGCCAGCAGTTACCGGGACAGGGATGTGGCCCAGTACTTC.